The 23 T cell receptor beta chains given below trace back to one sample, sequenced in a study of blood T cells in healthy people across ages (dated by TCRdb to about 2015). The library relied on 5' RACE. A second roughly 7 to 11 cycle PCR used a sample-barcoded 5' primer and a J-beta primer mix. The public sequencing data were trimmed at Q25 with fastp and processed into clonotypes with MiXCR by TCRdb, which kept only in-frame beta chains. Identical CDR3 protein sequences are pooled into one entry, listed with their most common genes and DNA. The sample profile shows some 1.8 million distinct CDR3 sequences; approximately 40% of them were found once. The ten biggest clones cover roughly 24% of the sample. Sequences were obtained from blood. The receptors here all came from a human donor in good health.

Ten or more counts support this clonotype. The CDR3 protein is CSVGQGSNYGYTF. The CDR3 DNA is TGCAGCGTGGGACAGGGATCTAACTATGGCTACACCTTC. The rearrangement uses TRBV29-1 and TRBJ1-2; the match to TRBD1 covers 9 bases. The CDR3 is made up of 13 amino acids. V lost 6 bases and J lost 0; bases outside the gene matches: 2. Germline CDR1 is SQVTM and CDR2 is ANQGSEA.

This clonotype was seen a handful of times. The chain recombines TRBV2 with TRBJ1-2; D unclear. V lost 8 bases, J lost 0 bases, and 10 bases lay in between. Germline loops: CDR1 SNHLY, CDR2 FYNNEI. This CDR3 has 13 residues. CDR3 bases: TGTGCCAGCCCGAGGTCCACTAACTATGGCTACACCTTC. This encodes CASPRSTNYGYTF.

Details on this clonotype: The junction departs from the called germline gene at one end, perhaps through a read error. The chain links TRBV2 to TRBJ2-1, with TRBD2 matching 11 bases. Germline V gene lookup returns CDR1 SNHLY and CDR2 FYNNEI. The length of the CDR3 is 17 residues. The CDR3 nucleotides read TGTGCCAGCAGTCGTCGGTTCGCTAGCGGGGGGTACAATGAGCAGTGCTTC. Protein sequence: CASSRRFASGGYNEQCF.

V and J are TRBV7-3 and TRBJ1-1; 8 nucleotides align to TRBD1. The trim removed 5 bases at V and 4 bases at J, leaving 6 bases unmatched. The CDR3 runs 14 residues. Germline V CDR1 and CDR2: SGHTA, FQGTGA. CDR3 in amino acids: CASSRTGGITEAFF. CDR3 DNA sequence: TGTGCCAGCAGCCGAACAGGGGGTATCACTGAAGCTTTCTTT.

This clonotype was recorded at least ten times. This chain connects TRBV9 to TRBJ2-1; TRBD2 aligns across 11 bases. This CDR3 spans 16 amino acids. Germline-derived CDR1 and CDR2 are SGDLS and YYNGEE. With 0 bases clipped from V and 9 bases from J, the junction kept 8 bases outside the gene matches. The CDR3 reads CASSVAVLAGGSEQFF. The CDR3, as DNA: TGTGCCAGCAGCGTAGCAGTGTTAGCGGGGGGGTCTGAGCAGTTCTTC.

This rearrangement joins TRBV20-1 to TRBJ1-1; D is ambiguous. The CDR3 totals 12 residues. The germline V and J ends were trimmed by 0 bases and 4 bases, with 6 bases remaining between them. The germline V gene encodes CDR1 DFQATT and CDR2 SNEGSKA (reference sequence). In DNA form, the CDR3 reads TGCAGTGCTAGAGATTCGTTCACTGAAGCTTTCTTT. Protein sequence: CSARDSFTEAFF.

V and J are TRBV12-5 and TRBJ2-1; D remains ambiguous. The germline gives CDR1 LGHNT, CDR2 FRNRAP. V lost 3 bases, J lost 7 bases, and 22 bases lay in between. This CDR3 comprises 17 residues. In DNA, the CDR3 is TGTGCTAGTGGTTTTGGTACAGAGGTTGAACTATTTAATGAGCAGTTCTTC. Its protein is CASGFGTEVELFNEQFF. The complete variable domain, with remaining parts taken from reference TRBV12-5 and TRBJ2-1, reads DARVTQTPRHKVTEMGQEVTMRCQPILGHNTVFWYRQTMMQGLELLAYFRNRAPLDDSGMPKDRFSAEMPDATLATLKIQPSEPRDSAVYFCASGFGTEVELFNEQFFGPGTRLTVL.

For this clonotype: A read error may produce the germline difference seen at one junction end. The chain recombines TRBV29-1 with TRBJ2-7; no clear D. This CDR3 region has 14 residues. Germline V CDR1 and CDR2: SQVTM, ANQGSEA. The CDR3 DNA sequence: TGCAGTGTTGAAGGTCCGGAAACCTCCTACGAGCAGTACTTC. This sequence encodes CSVEGPETSYEQYF.

This clonotype was picked up a small number of times. The CDR3 region has the DNA TGCGCCAGCAGCCAAGATCCAGCGGGACACCAGTATTTT. Translation gives CASSQDPAGHQYF. This chain uses TRBV4-3 with TRBJ2-3; possibly TRBD2 for D (7 bases). Germline CDR1 LGHNA, CDR2 YSLEER. V was trimmed by 0 bases and J by 12 bases, leaving 13 bases between them. The CDR3 contains 13 residues.

This clonotype was counted between two and nine times. The V call is TRBV7-2, the J call TRBJ2-1; the match to TRBD2 covers 9 bases. The CDR3 loop spans 16 amino acids. From germline, CDR1 is SGHTA and CDR2 FQGNSA. V gave up 2 bases and J gave up 3 bases; unmatched junction bases: 5. The DNA for the CDR3 is TGTGCCAGCAGCTTAATAGCGGGGGAGCTCTACAATGAGCAGTTCTTC. The encoded protein is CASSLIAGELYNEQFF.

This rearrangement joins TRBV28 to TRBJ1-6; possible D gene TRBD1, 5 bases. This CDR3 is built from 16 residues. CDR1 and CDR2 (germline): MDHEN, SYDVKM. V lost 0 bases to trimming and J lost 0 bases, with 6 bases between them. In DNA, the CDR3 is TGTGCCAGCAGTTTATGGGACAACTCCTATAATTCACCCCTCCACTTT. Protein sequence: CASSLWDNSYNSPLHF.

The chain links TRBV7-2 to TRBJ2-4, with no clear D. V was pared by 2 bases and J by 5 bases, with 7 bases between. The germline CDR1 and CDR2 sequences are SGHTA and FQGNSA. The CDR3 is 13 amino acids. For the CDR3, the DNA is TGTGCCAGCAGCTTATACCCAGAAAACATTCAGTACTTC. Translated: CASSLYPENIQYF.

J is TRBJ1-2 and V is TRBV18; D not certain. In germline, CDR1 is KGHSH, CDR2 LQKENI. The ends were cut back, 0 bases at V and 7 bases at J, with 12 bases in the middle. This CDR3 region has 14 residues. In nucleotides, the CDR3 is TGTGCCAGCTCACCACCGACGGCGGGCGGTGGCTACACCTTC. Protein sequence: CASSPPTAGGGYTF.

This clonotype was counted only a few times. V usage is TRBV15 and J usage is TRBJ2-3, with TRBD2 matching over 8 bases. Trimming removed 0 bases from V and 5 bases from J; junction bases left unmatched: 7. Germline V gives CDR1 LNHNV, CDR2 YYDKDF (reference sequence). The CDR3 totals 16 residues. CDR3 sequence (DNA): TGTGCCACCAGCAGAGATCGAGCGGGGGTGGGAGATACGCAGTATTTT. It specifies CATSRDRAGVGDTQYF. Drawing the rest from reference TRBV15 and TRBJ2-3, the complete variable domain is DAMVIQNPRYQVTQFGKPVTLSCSQTLNHNVMYWYQQKSSQAPKLLFHYYDKDFNNEADTPDNFQSRRPNTSFCFLDIRSPGLGDTAMYLCATSRDRAGVGDTQYFGPGTRLTVL.

The J gene is TRBJ2-3, the V gene TRBV24-1, with 8 bases matching TRBD1. The CDR3 spans 11 residues. With V trimmed by 10 bases and J by 5 bases, 1 base remained unmatched. Germline V gene data show CDR1 as KGHDR and CDR2 as SFDVKD. The CDR3 bases are TGTGCCACTGGACAGGGAGATACGCAGTATTTT. The encoded protein is CATGQGDTQYF.

The rearrangement uses TRBV5-5 and TRBJ1-2, with TRBD1 matching over 8 bases. Germline lookup yields CDR1 SGHKS and CDR2 YYEKEE (reference sequence). The CDR3 covers 18 residues. J lost 3 bases, V lost 2 bases, and 15 bases had no gene match. CDR3 amino acids: CASSFNPRQGAIDYGYTF. Here the CDR3 DNA reads TGTGCCAGCAGCTTTAATCCCCGGCAGGGGGCTATCGACTATGGCTACACCTTC. The entire variable domain, with the rest obtained from reference TRBV5-5 and TRBJ1-2, is as follows: DAGVTQSPTHLIKTRGQQVTLRCSPISGHKSVSWYQQVLGQGPQFIFQYYEKEERGRGNFPDRFSARQFPNYSSELNVNALLLGDSALYLCASSFNPRQGAIDYGYTFGSGTRLTVV.

Written as DNA, the CDR3 is TGCAGCGTTGAACTCAGGGCAGGGGTCTCCTACGAGCAGTACTTC. Translating gives CSVELRAGVSYEQYF. The chain is built from TRBV29-1 and TRBJ2-4, with a weak D call TRBD1 (6 bases). The DNA end is more similar to TRBJ2-7, so the J call may be wrong. The CDR3 contains 15 residues. Germline-derived CDR1 and CDR2 are SQVTM and ANQGSEA.

This clonotype was seen more than once but under ten times. The chain uses TRBV4-3 and TRBJ2-3, with D unresolved. CDR3 length: 12 amino acids. Germline-derived CDR1 and CDR2 are LGHNA and YSLEER. The ends were cut back, 0 bases at V and 11 bases at J, with 9 bases in the middle. In DNA, the CDR3 is TGCGCCAGCAGCCAAGATTTTAGTGAGCAGTATTTT. It yields the protein CASSQDFSEQYF.

The sample holds a few counts of this clonotype. The CDR3 coding sequence is TGCAGTGGGGGCAGGGAGTGGAATGAGCAGTTCTTC. It translates to CSGGREWNEQFF. V is TRBV20-1 and J is TRBJ2-1; D tentatively reads TRBD1 or TRBD2 (5 bases each). The CDR3 has 12 residues. V was pared by 7 bases and J by 7 bases, with 14 bases between. Germline V gives CDR1 DFQATT, CDR2 SNEGSKA (reference sequence).

The chain joins TRBV7-2 to TRBJ2-3; D is uncertain. The V end lost 7 bases, the J end lost 2 bases, and 10 bases lay between the germline ends. This CDR3 has 13 amino acids. Germline loops: CDR1 SGHTA, CDR2 FQGNSA. The CDR3 region is CASNRPYTDTQYF. The CDR3 DNA is TGTGCCAGCAATCGGCCTTACACAGATACGCAGTATTTT.

In this sample, this clonotype turned up a few times. This chain links TRBV6-2 or TRBV6-3 with TRBJ2-3; 9 bases agree with TRBD2. The CDR3 extends over 16 amino acids. Germline CDR1 is MNHEY and CDR2 is SVGEGT. V lost 5 bases, J lost 2 bases, and 8 bases stayed unmatched. The CDR3, as DNA: TGTGCCAGCAGTCAACCTAGCGGGGAAAACACAGATACGCAGTATTTT. This codes for CASSQPSGENTDTQYF.

The chain employs TRBV7-3 and TRBJ2-5; possibly TRBD1 for D (6 bases). TRBJ2-1 matches the DNA end more closely, so the J call is doubtful. The CDR3 contains 14 residues. Germline assignment: CDR1 SGHTA and CDR2 FQGTGA. The CDR3 loop reads CASSRTGYGETQFF. In DNA form, the CDR3 reads TGTGCCAGCAGCCGTACAGGGTATGGAGAGACCCAGTTCTTC.

This clonotype appeared a few times. V is TRBV7-2 and J is TRBJ1-2, with D possibly TRBD1 on 6 matching bases. V dropped 1 base and J dropped 1 base, with 16 bases sitting between them. This CDR3 spans 17 amino acids. In germline, CDR1 is SGHTA, CDR2 FQGNSA. DNA for the CDR3: TGTGCCAGCAGCTTAGGGTGGGGGCTGGAGTTTAACTATGGCTACACCTTC. It specifies CASSLGWGLEFNYGYTF.